This entry is about one TCR beta chain. Antigen specificity is unknown. The source of the sample is a study of shared clonotypes between healthy human individuals. Overall study: Serving as donors were two women and a few men, whose ages spanned 18 to 49. CD4 naive and CD4 memory each took three plates per donor, while CD8 naive took two and CD8 memory one. Study-wide points: Non-shared clonotypes showed lower generation probabilities than clonotypes common to all four donors.

Germline lookup yields CDR1 SEHNR and CDR2 FQNEAQ (reference sequence). The CDR3 is made up of 16 amino acids. Trimming pared 5 bases from V and 0 bases from J, leaving 16 bases between. Only CD45RO-negative cells positively selected for CCR7 counted as naive CD8 cells, so terminally differentiated effector memory CD45RA+ cells were excluded. Those who donated, Caucasian adults without exception, all lived in Nashville, Tennessee. Profiling relied on immunoSEQ multiplex PCR, and the TCRdb table lists in-frame clones only, not all of them. The repertoire holds about 2.1 million clones, with about 94% as singletons.

This chain uses TRBV7-9 with TRBJ1-1; perhaps TRBD1 as D (6 bases). The sequence was obtained from a man aged 18 to 30 in good health. Some clones in this sample may be carry-over from other donors' samples. Sequenced input: naive CD8+ T cells from PBMCs. The CDR3 DNA reads as TGTGCCAGCAGCAAGAACAGGGAAGTTATGAACACTGAAGCTTTCTTT. Translated, it gives CASSKNREVMNTEAFF.